This T cell receptor beta chain was sequenced for a study of cytomegalovirus exposure and HLA in healthy donors. The germline gives CDR1 LGHNT, CDR2 FRNRAP. Trimming took 1 base from V and 5 from J, leaving 14 bases between them. This CDR3 spans 15 amino acids. Both 60 Vbeta primers and 13 Jbeta primers went into the PCR. Here immunoSEQ multiplex PCR was the method, and the copy in TCRdb shows in-frame clones only, minus some. Among some 150,000 clones, approximately 61% were seen once, and the ten largest hold 2% to 3%. The sequenced material came from PBMCs. This chain connects TRBV12-5 to TRBJ1-1, with a possible D match to TRBD1 (5 bases). The source is a middle-aged woman in good health and CMV-seronegative. The CDR3 DNA follows: TGTGCTAGTGGTTTGGGGGGCGGGGGAAGGACTGAAGCTTTCTTT. Translating gives CASGLGGGGRTEAFF.